The present T cell receptor (beta chain) was sequenced within a study of shared clonotypes between healthy human individuals. CD45RO-negative cells were positively selected for CCR7, leaving out terminally differentiated effector memory CD45RA+ cells. A word on this clone: Its antigen remains unidentified.

General study points: Few donors restricted represented genetic and exposure-history diversity. Estimated clonotype richness was generally higher in naive than memory subsets. Clonotypes that were shared across a handful of donors made up approximately 5% of naive CD4 clonotypes.

Profiling relied on immunoSEQ multiplex PCR, and the TCRdb table lists in-frame clones only, not all of them. Counted here are more than 2 million clones, approximately 95% occurring once; the ten biggest clones make up around 1.1%. In germline, CDR1 is GTSNPN, CDR2 SVGIG (reference sequence). There are 12 residues in the CDR3. Trimming took off 8 bases at V and 3 bases at J, with 14 bases between the two ends. This chain uses TRBV30 with TRBJ2-7; D is uncertain. The origin of this receptor is a man in his late teens or twenties in good health. Input material: naive CD8+ T cells sorted from blood. The CDR3 region is CAGYSRSYEQYF. CDR3 sequence (DNA): TGTGCCGGTTATTCGCGCAGCTACGAGCAGTACTTC.